The sample holds a few counts of the clone carrying this TCR beta chain. This entry is derived from a study of T cells after yellow fever vaccination. TCRdb reanalysed the 5' RACE reads using MiXCR and keeps one entry per CDR3 protein. Of some 120,000 distinct CDR3 sequences listed, 7.4% are singletons. The receptor was isolated from a man aged 18 to 29 who received the YFV17D yellow fever vaccine. The material sequenced was CD4+ T cells sorted from PBMCs, taken 10 days after the first yellow fever vaccination.

Here the CDR3 reads CSARAPPGQGATTEAFF. The CDR3 coding sequence is TGCAGTGCTAGAGCTCCTCCGGGACAGGGGGCGACCACTGAAGCTTTCTTT. This chain uses TRBV20-1 with TRBJ1-1; 12 bases fit TRBD1. The V segment lost 1 base and the J segment 4 bases; nucleotides outside the gene matches: 10. Germline V gene data show CDR1 as DFQATT and CDR2 as SNEGSKA (reference sequence). CDR3 size: 17 residues.